This record looks at one TCR beta chain sequence and its context. This entry is derived from a study of blood T cell repertoires in COVID-19. Overall study context: Collection of acute and convalescent COVID-19 samples took place in the United States, Italy and Spain. Nucleic acid was either cDNA or gDNA, and it came from T cells, B-cell-depleted T cells, or PBMCs.

Original data processing: Estimated nucleated cell counts came from reference gene primer amplification. TCRdb's table, derived via immunoSEQ multiplex PCR, lists solely in-frame clones and lacks some. That table furnishes V, J and clone size, whereas the DNA furnished D and trimming. In the table there are nearly 200,000 clones, approximately 86% of which are singletons. Seattle's cohort entered during active infection and was followed longitudinally. The specimen was peripheral blood. The TCR comes from a man between 60 and 75 years old with COVID-19, enrolled during active disease.

CDR3 coding DNA: TGTGCCAGCACAGTTTGGGCAGGGGCTAACTATGGCTACACCTTC. Translation: CASTVWAGANYGYTF. V gene TRBV28 combines with J gene TRBJ1-2; D may be TRBD1 (6 bases). This CDR3 is built from 15 residues. Deletions cut 7 bases from V and 0 bases from J, with 15 bases between. The V gene's germline CDR1 is MDHEN and CDR2 SYDVKM.